This T cell receptor beta chain emerged from a study of T cells in Graves' hyperthyroidism and ophthalmopathy. Whole-study findings and limits: Among clonotypes expanded in thyroid above 0.001, most were also found in blood.

Trimming cost V 0 bases and J 9 bases, with 15 bases left between them. Germline V gene data show CDR1 as LGHDT and CDR2 as YNNKEL (reference sequence). This CDR3 has 14 amino acids. Across 18 months, stable Graves' hyperthyroidism was marked by no progression to ophthalmopathy. Newly diagnosed patients aged 18 to 65 had hyperthyroidism of under 2 months' duration. In making diagnoses, clinical symptoms, serum thyroxine and TRAb, thyroid ultrasound and orbital computed tomography were all used. Amplification of TCR beta CDR3 regions used RNA as the template. During a first-round RT-PCR of the TCR CDR3, the HTBI primer set was used. From the multiplex PCR reads, TCRdb called clonotypes with MiXCR, one entry per CDR3 protein. The sample includes 300,000 to 400,000 distinct CDR3 sequences, 11% to 15% of them seen just once. This clonotype was seen at least ten times. Its antigen is not identified.

The sample consisted of blood. This chain links TRBV3-1 with TRBJ2-7; D not resolved. This receptor was identified in a woman between 55 and 75 years old with Graves' hyperthyroidism. This CDR3 is CASSQDNGVRSQYF. DNA of the CDR3: TGTGCCAGCAGCCAAGACAATGGGGTCCGATCGCAGTACTTC.